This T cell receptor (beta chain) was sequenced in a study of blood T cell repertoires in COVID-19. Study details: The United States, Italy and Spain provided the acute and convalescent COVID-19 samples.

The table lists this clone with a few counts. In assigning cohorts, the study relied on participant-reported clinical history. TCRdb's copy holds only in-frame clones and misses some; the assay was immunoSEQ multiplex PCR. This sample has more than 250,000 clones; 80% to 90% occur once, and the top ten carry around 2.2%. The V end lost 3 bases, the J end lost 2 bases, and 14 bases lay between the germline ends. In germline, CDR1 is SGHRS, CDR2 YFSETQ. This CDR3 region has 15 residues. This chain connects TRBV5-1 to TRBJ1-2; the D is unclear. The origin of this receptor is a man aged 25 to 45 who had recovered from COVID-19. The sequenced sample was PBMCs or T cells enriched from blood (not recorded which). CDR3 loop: CASSWETNANYGYTF. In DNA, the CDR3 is TGCGCCAGCAGCTGGGAGACAAACGCGAACTATGGCTACACCTTC.